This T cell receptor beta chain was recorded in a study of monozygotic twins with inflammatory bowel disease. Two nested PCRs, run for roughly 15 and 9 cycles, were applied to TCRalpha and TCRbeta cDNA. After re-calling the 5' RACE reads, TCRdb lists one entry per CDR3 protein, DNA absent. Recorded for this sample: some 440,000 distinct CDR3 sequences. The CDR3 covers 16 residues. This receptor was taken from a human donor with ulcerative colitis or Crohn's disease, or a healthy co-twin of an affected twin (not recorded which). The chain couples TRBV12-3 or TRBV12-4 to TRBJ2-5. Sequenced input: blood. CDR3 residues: CASSLGEVAYQETQYF.